This record covers a single T cell receptor (beta chain). This clonotype was detected ten times or more. It lacks a known antigen. Per-base quality was not reported, and no clone a single base away is much larger than it. This entry is derived from a study of lung T cells in sarcoidosis with Löfgren's syndrome (dated by TCRdb to 2017 to 2019). For the study in its entirety: Sarcoidosis was characterized as a granulomatous disease that is mostly pulmonary, in which CD4+ T cells accumulate in bronchoalveolar lavage fluid. The repertoire analyses concentrated on Lofgren's syndrome patients.

These reads were obtained on an Illumina MiSeq. TCRdb passed the public sequencing reads through fastp at Q25 and MiXCR, retaining productive beta sequences. CDR3 protein duplicates are merged, each entry listing the most common genes and DNA. Across this sample there are thousands of distinct CDR3 sequences, with under 25% seen only once. Around 23% of the sample lies in the top ten. Reading from cysteine to phenylalanine, the CDR3 counts 12 amino acids. Kept here is only the CDR3 DNA, which spans 36 bases and is read in frame from base 1. Sequences MDHEN (CDR1) and SYDVKM (CDR2) are obtained from the germline V gene. V is clipped by 7 bases and J by 7 bases, and the sequence between their germline boundaries is 11 bases long. The study profiled TCR repertoires of CD4+ T cells collected through bronchoalveolar lavage. Study-wide findings and limitations: TRAV12-1 and TRBV2 CDR3 motifs were reported to be shared among multiple Löfgren's syndrome patients, suggesting public CD4+ TCR repertoires. In Lofgren's syndrome patients, relative to control subjects, TRAV12-1 and TRBV2 were reported to be the most expanded V gene segments. Recognition of a sarcoidosis-associated antigen was only suggested; the antigen itself remained putative and unidentified. When alphabeta pairing was analyzed, TRAV12-1 tended to pair preferentially with TRBV2, and the resulting paired TCRs displayed CDR3 homology.

The receptor comes from a human donor with sarcoidosis (Löfgren's syndrome or another form), or a control subject (not recorded which). The sequencing sample was made of CD4+ T cells from bronchoalveolar lavage fluid. The chain couples TRBV28 to TRBJ2-1, with a tentative D gene TRBD1 over 6 matching bases. The nucleotides read TGTGCCAGCATTGGGGGCCGGAATGAGCAGTTCTTC. This translates into CASIGGRNEQFF.